This T cell receptor (beta chain) is drawn from a study of blood T cell repertoires in COVID-19. Sequencing was performed with immunoSEQ multiplex PCR; in TCRdb, only in-frame clones are kept and a portion is missing. The sample shows approximately 350,000 clones, roughly nine tenths of them seen only once. Material: peripheral blood. This TCR was sampled from a woman aged 30 to 39 with COVID-19, enrolled during active disease.

Here the CDR3 DNA reads TGTGCCAGTAGACAGACCGTACTAGCGGCCAATGAGCAGTTCTTC. Amino acids: CASRQTVLAANEQFF. The gene calls are TRBV19 and TRBJ2-1; 8 bases match TRBD2. With 6 bases clipped from V and 6 bases from J, the junction kept 10 bases outside the gene matches. Germline V gives CDR1 LNHDA, CDR2 SQIVND (reference sequence). The length of the CDR3 is 15 residues.